The rows below give T cell receptor beta chains drawn from one sample of a study of T-cell memory formation after mild COVID-19. TCRdb re-called the 5' RACE reads through MiXCR, storing one row per CDR3 protein. Here the sample spans under 300,000 distinct CDR3 sequences, 9.4% being singletons. Specimen: PBMCs or a T cell subset sorted from them (not recorded which). The source is a man aged 18 to 29 who had mild COVID-19 (a few samples of this study predate the infection). Cell type and time point are not known. Each CDR3 is given with its conserved first and last residue. A D gene is named only where the DNA matches it firmly. Only some rows state a clone size, as once, few, many or a class for expanded clones.

size	J	D	V	DNA	CDR3
NA	TRBJ2-2	NA	TRBV9	TGTGCCAGCAGCGTAGGGGGACTCAGCGGGGAGCTGTTTTTT	CASSVGGLSGELFF
NA	TRBJ2-1	TRBD2	TRBV29-1	TGCAGCGTTGAAGAGGGTCGGGGGGGCCTCAATGAGCAGTTCTTC	CSVEEGRGGLNEQFF
many	TRBJ2-5	NA	TRBV7-9	TGTGCCAGCAGCAGATCTACAGGGTCCCAGGAGACCCAGTACTTC	CASSRSTGSQETQYF
few	TRBJ2-1	TRBD2	TRBV7-3	TGTGCCAGCAGCCCGGGGCAGGGTCTAGCGGGCTATGAGCAGTTCTTC	CASSPGQGLAGYEQFF
few	TRBJ2-1	NA	TRBV25-1	TGTGCCAGCAGTGAAGAGGTGTACAATGAGCAGTTCTTC	CASSEEVYNEQFF
few	TRBJ2-7	TRBD1	TRBV11-1	TGTGCCAGCAGCACACAGGGGGCCATTGGTAAGCAGTACTTC	CASSTQGAIGKQYF
few	TRBJ2-7	NA	TRBV12-3/TRBV12-4	TGTGCCAGCAGTTGGGGGGACCTAACCTCCTACGAGCAGTACTTC	CASSWGDLTSYEQYF
NA	TRBJ2-3	NA	TRBV12-3/TRBV12-4	TGTGCCAGCAGTGGAAATTCAGATACGCAGTATTTT	CASSGNSDTQYF
few	TRBJ1-5	NA	TRBV7-2	TGTGCCAGCAGCTTGGACAGCCCCAATCAGCCCCAGCATTTT	CASSLDSPNQPQHF
few	TRBJ2-5	NA	TRBV7-6	TGTGCCAGCAGCTTAGTTACTCGGGGGCGCAGGGAGACCCAGTACTTC	CASSLVTRGRRETQYF
many	TRBJ2-2	NA	TRBV6-2/TRBV6-3	TGTGCCACACAGGGTTCCCTGAACACCGGGGAGCTGTTTTTT	CATQGSLNTGELFF
NA	TRBJ1-1	TRBD1	TRBV12-3/TRBV12-4	TGTGTCGCGGACAGGGGAACTGAAGCTTTCTTT	CVADRGTEAFF
NA	TRBJ2-7	NA	TRBV6-6	TGTGCCAGCAGTTACTCGGGCGGATCCTACGAGCAGTACTTC	CASSYSGGSYEQYF
NA	TRBJ2-1	NA	TRBV29-1	TGCAGCGTTGAACGGGGCAATGAGCAGTTCTTC	CSVERGNEQFF
few	TRBJ2-3	NA	TRBV5-1	TGCGCCAGCAGCTTGGCCGGTAGGGCTAGCACAGATACGCAGTATTTT	CASSLAGRASTDTQYF
NA	TRBJ2-1	TRBD1	TRBV11-1	TGTGCCAGCAGCGCGACCGGGACAGGGGCGTATGAGCAGTTCTTC	CASSATGTGAYEQFF
few	TRBJ1-2	TRBD1	TRBV29-1	TGCAGCGTTGAATCGCGAGGGGGCGGCTATGGCTACACCTTC	CSVESRGGGYGYTF
many	TRBJ2-5	NA	TRBV7-2	TGTGCCAGCAGCTTACCCCCGTCGGGGGTAGAGACCCAGTACTTC	CASSLPPSGVETQYF
NA	TRBJ2-5	TRBD1	TRBV4-3	TGCGCCAGCAGCCGGGACAGGGGAGATGGGACCCAGTACTTC	CASSRDRGDGTQYF
many	TRBJ2-1	NA	TRBV5-6	TGTGCCAGCAGCTTCGACGGAAATGAGCAGTTCTTC	CASSFDGNEQFF
few	TRBJ2-5	TRBD2	TRBV6-5	TGTGCCAGCAGGAGTAGCGGGGGGACCCAAGAGACCCAGTACTTC	CASRSSGGTQETQYF
NA	TRBJ1-5	NA	TRBV7-3	TGTGCCAGCAGCTTAACCAGTTTTGGGTCGGTTCATCAGCCCCAGCATTTT	CASSLTSFGSVHQPQHF
few	TRBJ2-1	TRBD1	TRBV6-5	TGTGCCAGCAGTAATTTACAGGGGGCCGGGTACAATGAGCAGTTCTTC	CASSNLQGAGYNEQFF
NA	TRBJ2-5	NA	TRBV7-9	TGTGCCAGCAGCTTAACATTCAAGGAAGAGACCCAGTACTTC	CASSLTFKEETQYF
few	TRBJ2-2	NA	TRBV7-2	TGTGCCAGCAGCTCCCAGCACACCGGGGAGCTGTTTTTT	CASSSQHTGELFF
few	TRBJ2-3	TRBD2	TRBV11-2	TGTGCCAGCAGCCCGGGGAGACTAGCGGGGCCCTCCGGGGGGCAGTATTTT	CASSPGRLAGPSGGQYF
NA	TRBJ2-2	NA	TRBV5-1	TGCGCCAGCAGCTTGGGTGACCCCCTGAACACCGGGGAGCTGTTTTTT	CASSLGDPLNTGELFF
many	TRBJ2-5	NA	TRBV5-1	TGCGCCAGCAGCTTGTACTCGGAGGAGGAGACCCAGTACTTC	CASSLYSEEETQYF
few	TRBJ2-5	TRBD1	TRBV7-9	TGTGCCAGCAGCTCAGTCGGGACAGACCCACAAGAGACCCAGTACTTC	CASSSVGTDPQETQYF
NA	TRBJ2-1	NA	TRBV3-1	TGTGCCAGCAGCCAAGGAGACTCTGTATACAATGAGCAGTTCTTC	CASSQGDSVYNEQFF
many	TRBJ1-3	NA	TRBV3-2	TGTGCCAGCAGCCAAGAGGGTAGGGGCGCCGAAAACACCATATATTTT	CASSQEGRGAENTIYF
NA	TRBJ1-5	NA	TRBV4-1	TGCGCCAGCAGCCAAGATGGGGGGGGCGCGAGGCCCCAGCATTTT	CASSQDGGGARPQHF
NA	TRBJ2-7	NA	TRBV12-3/TRBV12-4	TGTGCCAGCAGTTTCGGGGGACCCTCTTACGAGCAGTACTTC	CASSFGGPSYEQYF
few	TRBJ2-5	NA	TRBV5-1	TGCGCCAGCAGCTTGGCCCCCGGGGTCTCTGAGACCCAGTACTTC	CASSLAPGVSETQYF
many	TRBJ2-5	TRBD1	TRBV7-2	TGTGCCAGCAGCTTAGGGCAGGGGGACCTTCGGGAGACCCAGTACTTC	CASSLGQGDLRETQYF
many	TRBJ2-3	NA	TRBV5-1	TGTGCCAGCAGTTTAGGCAGCACAGATACGCAGTATTTT	CASSLGSTDTQYF
few	TRBJ1-2	NA	TRBV7-9	TGTGCCAGCGGCGGGTCCGGGGGCTACACCTTC	CASGGSGGYTF
NA	TRBJ2-1	NA	TRBV20-1	TGCAGTGCTAGGACTCCCGGAGGGTTCAATGAGCAGTTCTTC	CSARTPGGFNEQFF
NA	TRBJ1-2	NA	TRBV3-1	TGTGCCAGCAGCCAAGTCTCACTCTATGGCTACACCTTC	CASSQVSLYGYTF
NA	TRBJ2-4	TRBD2	TRBV20-1	TGCAGTGCTAGAAGTAACAGTGGGGGACTACCCAAAAACATTCAGTACTTC	CSARSNSGGLPKNIQYF
NA	TRBJ1-4	TRBD1	TRBV20-1	TGCAGTGCTAAATACGACAGGGTACTTTTT	CSAKYDRVLF
many	TRBJ2-1	TRBD1	TRBV4-3	TGCGCCAGCAGCCCAGGGACAGCAAATTACAATGAGCAGTTCTTC	CASSPGTANYNEQFF
NA	TRBJ1-1	TRBD1	TRBV5-1	TGCGCCAGCAGCTCGGACAGGGATGAAGCTTTCTTT	CASSSDRDEAFF
NA	TRBJ2-1	NA	TRBV4-3	TGCGCCAGCAGCCAAGGGGCGGCGCGGGGCTCCTACAATGAGCAGTTCTTC	CASSQGAARGSYNEQFF
few	TRBJ1-3	NA	TRBV7-9	TGTGCCAGCAGCGTCCCTGGCATCGGGGACACCATATATTTT	CASSVPGIGDTIYF
NA	TRBJ2-5	NA	TRBV6-5	TGTGCCAGCAGACCCCCGGGGTGGGAGACCCAGTACTTC	CASRPPGWETQYF
NA	TRBJ1-6	TRBD1	TRBV19	TGTGCCAGTAGTATCCAACAGGGGTTAAAATCACCCCTCCACTTT	CASSIQQGLKSPLHF
many	TRBJ2-3	TRBD2	TRBV20-1	TGCAGTGCTAGACAGGCGACTAGCGGGTTAACAGATACGCAGTATTTT	CSARQATSGLTDTQYF
NA	TRBJ2-2	NA	TRBV4-3	TGCGCCAGCAGTCACCAGGGGGCTGGCGGGGGGGCTCACGGGGAGCTGTTTTTT	CASSHQGAGGGAHGELFF
NA	TRBJ2-5	TRBD2	TRBV5-1	TGCGCCAGCAGCACCGGACTAGCGGGGTCCCAAGAGACCCAGTACTTC	CASSTGLAGSQETQYF
many	TRBJ2-7	NA	TRBV7-9	TGTGCCAGCAGCCCCTCCCTGAGCCTAGCTTCCTACGAGCAGTACTTC	CASSPSLSLASYEQYF
many	TRBJ1-1	NA	TRBV20-1	TGCAGTGCAGACAAGGACAAGAACACTGAAGCTTTCTTT	CSADKDKNTEAFF
few	TRBJ1-2	NA	TRBV24-1	TGTGCCACCAGTGATTACCGGTTTGGCTACACCTTC	CATSDYRFGYTF
NA	TRBJ2-3	NA	TRBV5-8	TGTGCCAGCAGCTTGATGGGGGCTAGCACAGATACGCAGTATTTT	CASSLMGASTDTQYF